Below are 18 T cell receptor beta chains sequenced from a single sample in a study of blood T cell repertoires in COVID-19. The repertoire was sequenced with immunoSEQ multiplex PCR; TCRdb's copy has only in-frame clones and lacks some. Of about 240,000 clones listed, roughly 88% are singletons. The source material was peripheral blood. These receptors all stem from a man older than 75 with acute or convalescent COVID-19.

The V call is TRBV5-4, the J call TRBJ2-3; 7 bases agree with TRBD2. Trimming at V came to 8 bases and at J to 3 bases, leaving 12 bases not matched to a gene. Germline V CDR1 and CDR2: SGHNT, YYREEE (reference sequence). The CDR3 sequence is 15 residues long. CDR3 loop: CASNSPNGGTDTQYF. The DNA of the CDR3 is TGTGCCAGTAATTCGCCAAACGGGGGGACAGATACGCAGTATTTT.

The chain uses TRBV18 and TRBJ2-3; a possible D gene is TRBD1 (6 bases). This CDR3 is 14 amino acids long. V was shortened by 2 bases and J by 1 base, with 7 bases between the two germline ends. Germline V gene sequence: CDR1 KGHSH, CDR2 LQKENI. CDR3 protein: CASSPRQGTDTQYF. The CDR3 region has the DNA TGTGCCAGCTCACCAAGACAGGGCACAGATACGCAGTATTTT. Based on the CDR3 plus reference TRBV18 and TRBJ2-3, the full variable domain is NAGVMQNPRHLVRRRGQEARLRCSPMKGHSHVYWYRQLPEEGLKFMVYLQKENIIDESGMPKERFSAEFPKEGPSILRIQQVVRGDSAAYFCASSPRQGTDTQYFGPGTRLTVL.

The V and J genes are TRBV5-6 and TRBJ1-1, with D hard to call. With 0 bases removed from V and 8 bases from J, the gap between germline ends came to 11 bases. Germline V gives CDR1 SGHDT, CDR2 YYEEEE. The CDR3 runs 13 residues. CDR3 region: CASSLVQRAEAFF. The CDR3 DNA reads as TGTGCCAGCAGCTTGGTACAGAGGGCCGAAGCTTTCTTT.

V and J are TRBV7-2 and TRBJ2-3, with TRBD1 as a possible D gene (5 bases). From germline, CDR1 is SGHTA and CDR2 FQGNSA. Trimming removed 0 bases at V and 6 bases at J, with 13 bases between. The CDR3 totals 15 residues. CDR3 in amino acids: CASSLADQGWDTQYF. The DNA of the CDR3 is TGTGCCAGCAGCTTAGCCGACCAGGGTTGGGATACGCAGTATTTT.

V is TRBV14 and J is TRBJ2-2; 7 bases agree with TRBD2. This CDR3 is 16 amino acids long. V lost 4 bases and J lost 3; bases outside the gene matches: 8. The germline V gene encodes CDR1 SGHDN and CDR2 FVKESK. CDR3 DNA sequence: TGTGCCAGCAGCCCCGGGCGGGGGTCCCACACCGGGGAGCTGTTTTTT. Translating it yields CASSPGRGSHTGELFF.

The sample holds a few counts of this clone. V usage is TRBV19 and J usage is TRBJ1-5, with D tentatively TRBD1 (6 bases). CDR3 length: 13 residues. Trimming left V 5 bases short and J 3 bases short, with 8 bases between. Germline CDR1 reads LNHDA; CDR2 reads SQIVND (reference sequence). CDR3 residues: CASSYRVNQPQHF. In DNA, the CDR3 is TGTGCCAGTAGTTACAGGGTCAATCAGCCCCAGCATTTT.

The genes are TRBV19 and TRBJ2-5, with 10 nucleotides matching TRBD2. Germline trimming cut 5 bases from V and 5 bases from J; bases unmatched to any gene: 14. Germline V gene sequence: CDR1 LNHDA, CDR2 SQIVND (reference sequence). This CDR3 is 17 amino acids long. CDR3 nucleotides: TGTGCCAGTAGTCTCCTAGCGGGAGCGACCATTGGGGAGACCCAGTACTTC. As protein: CASSLLAGATIGETQYF.

The CDR3 DNA is TGTGCCAGCAGCCCATCCGGGGGGTACCATGGCTACACCTTC. Translation gives CASSPSGGYHGYTF. This rearrangement joins TRBV6-5 to TRBJ1-2; possibly TRBD1 for D (5 bases). This CDR3 region has 14 residues. CDR1 and CDR2 (germline): MNHEY, SVGAGI. V lost 6 bases to trimming and J lost 6 bases, with 17 bases between them.

V usage is TRBV5-1 and J usage is TRBJ1-1, with 7 bases matching TRBD1. Trimming took 3 bases from V and 0 from J; bases not matched to a gene: 2. CDR3 size: 14 residues. Germline loops: CDR1 SGHRS, CDR2 YFSETQ. The CDR3 DNA reads TGCGCCAGCAGCTCGACAGGGTTGAACACTGAAGCTTTCTTT. It specifies CASSSTGLNTEAFF.

V is TRBV24-1 and J is TRBJ2-2; 7 nucleotides line up with TRBD1. The germline gives CDR1 KGHDR, CDR2 SFDVKD. V dropped 3 bases and J dropped 2; count of bases not matched to a gene: 5. The CDR3 covers 16 residues. CDR3 region: CATSDPGTVNTGELFF. CDR3 nucleotides: TGTGCCACCAGTGATCCCGGGACAGTCAACACCGGGGAGCTGTTTTTT.

This chain uses TRBV15 with TRBJ2-7; 7 bases are a match to TRBD1. Germline CDR1 LNHNV, CDR2 YYDKDF (reference sequence). This CDR3 spans 15 amino acids. The V gene end was trimmed by 4 bases and the J gene end by 2 bases; junction bases not matched to a gene: 8. The CDR3 DNA reads as TGTGCCACCAGCACCGGACAGGCTTCAACCTACGAGCAGTACTTC. It translates to CATSTGQASTYEQYF.

The chain recombines TRBV7-9 with TRBJ1-1; D gene unclear. Germline CDR1 SEHNR, CDR2 FQNEAQ (reference sequence). The ends were cut back, 5 bases at V and 3 bases at J, with 22 bases in the middle. This CDR3 spans 17 amino acids. The CDR3 region has the DNA TGTGCCAGCAGCCCAATAGGTGGTGGGCCCGGGGACACTGAAGCTTTCTTT. Amino acids: CASSPIGGGPGDTEAFF.

This sequence joins TRBV27 and TRBJ1-1, with a weak D call TRBD1 (6 bases). Germline V lookup: CDR1 MNHEY, CDR2 SMNVEV (reference sequence). The CDR3 is 15 amino acids. V was shortened by 6 bases and J by 4 bases, with 18 bases between the two germline ends. As DNA, the CDR3 is TGTGCCAGCAGCTCCTTGACAGGCCTACCCACTGAAGCTTTCTTT. Amino acid sequence: CASSSLTGLPTEAFF.

The gene calls are TRBV19 and TRBJ2-1, with a tentative D call TRBD1 (5 bases). In germline, CDR1 is LNHDA, CDR2 SQIVND (reference sequence). The CDR3 is 15 residues long. The ends were cut back, 7 bases at V and 4 bases at J, with 17 bases in the middle. The CDR3 nucleotides are TGTGCCAGTAACATGGCAGGGCAAAGATACAATGAGCAGTTCTTC. Protein sequence: CASNMAGQRYNEQFF.

The V gene is TRBV6-5, the J gene TRBJ2-5; D might be TRBD2 (6 bases). The CDR3 runs to 15 residues. With 6 bases removed from V and 5 bases from J, the gap between germline ends came to 19 bases. The V gene's germline CDR1 is MNHEY and CDR2 SVGAGI. CDR3 sequence (DNA): TGTGCCAGCAGGAAGACCGGGACTGTAGAGGAGACCCAGTACTTC. Translated, it gives CASRKTGTVEETQYF.

The V gene is TRBV18, the J gene TRBJ1-5; the match to TRBD1 covers 7 bases. The CDR3 is 15 amino acids. The junction had 4 bases not matched to a gene; V was cut back by 4 bases and J by 1 base. Per the germline V gene, CDR1 is KGHSH and CDR2 is LQKENI. The CDR3 protein is CASSQGTASNQPQHF. The CDR3 DNA follows: TGTGCCAGCTCACAGGGGACAGCGAGCAATCAGCCCCAGCATTTT.

The rearrangement joins TRBV19 to TRBJ1-2; weak D call: TRBD1 (6 bases). Trimming stripped 9 bases from V and 10 bases from J, with 18 bases between. The CDR3 runs to 12 residues. Per germline, CDR1 LNHDA and CDR2 SQIVND (reference sequence). CDR3 amino acids: CASRDTTKYYTF. In nucleotides, the CDR3 is TGTGCCAGCCGGGACACTACAAAGTACTACACCTTC. Full variable domain (remainder filled in from reference TRBV19 and TRBJ1-2): DGGITQSPKYLFRKEGQNVTLSCEQNLNHDAMYWYRQDPGQGLRLIYYSQIVNDFQKGDIAEGYSVSREKKESFPLTVTSAQKNPTAFYLCASRDTTKYYTFGSGTRLTVV.

The chain carries TRBV6-1 and TRBJ2-7; maybe TRBD2 (5 bases). CDR3 length equals 15 residues. CDR1 is MNHNS and CDR2 is SASEGT in the germline V gene. Trimming left V 3 bases short and J 2 bases short, with 14 bases between. The CDR3 nucleotides are TGTGCCAGCAGTGAGGCTACGGGGAGCGCCTACGAGCAGTACTTC. Its protein product is CASSEATGSAYEQYF.